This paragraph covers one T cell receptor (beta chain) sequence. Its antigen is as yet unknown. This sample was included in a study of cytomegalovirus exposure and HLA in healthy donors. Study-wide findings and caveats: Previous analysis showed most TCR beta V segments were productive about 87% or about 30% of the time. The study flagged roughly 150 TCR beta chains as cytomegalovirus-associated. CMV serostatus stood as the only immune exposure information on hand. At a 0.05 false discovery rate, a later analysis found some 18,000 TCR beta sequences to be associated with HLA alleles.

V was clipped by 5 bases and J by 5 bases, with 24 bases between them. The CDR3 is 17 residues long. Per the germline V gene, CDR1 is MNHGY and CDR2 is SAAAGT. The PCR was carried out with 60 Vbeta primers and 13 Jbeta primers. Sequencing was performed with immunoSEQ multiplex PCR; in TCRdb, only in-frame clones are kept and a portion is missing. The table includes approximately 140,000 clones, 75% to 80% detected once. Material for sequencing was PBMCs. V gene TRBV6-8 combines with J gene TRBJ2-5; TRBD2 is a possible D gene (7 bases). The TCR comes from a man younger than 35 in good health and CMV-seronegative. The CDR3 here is CASSRCSFRGAGETQYF. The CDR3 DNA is TGTGCCAGCAGTCGATGCAGCTTTCGGGGGGCCGGGGAGACCCAGTACTTC.